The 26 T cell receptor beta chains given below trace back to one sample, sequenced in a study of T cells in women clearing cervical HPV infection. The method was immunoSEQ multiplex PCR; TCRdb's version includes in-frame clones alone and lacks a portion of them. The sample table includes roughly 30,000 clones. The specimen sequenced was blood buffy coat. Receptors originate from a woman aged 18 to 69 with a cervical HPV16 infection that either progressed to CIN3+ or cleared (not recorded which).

This chain's CDR3 is CASSLGYNQGEKLFF. The part of the CDR3 DNA that was read is TGTGCCAGCAGCTTGGGGTATAACCAGGGTGAAAAA. The chain is built from TRBV5-6 and TRBJ1-4; D might be TRBD1 (5 bases). Read sequence stops 3 residues before the CDR3 end, and the germline J gene provides the missing end. Looked up from germline, CDR1 is SGHDT and CDR2 is YYEEEE. The CDR3 extends over 15 amino acids. Trimming took off 0 bases at V and 7 bases at J, with 13 bases between the two ends.

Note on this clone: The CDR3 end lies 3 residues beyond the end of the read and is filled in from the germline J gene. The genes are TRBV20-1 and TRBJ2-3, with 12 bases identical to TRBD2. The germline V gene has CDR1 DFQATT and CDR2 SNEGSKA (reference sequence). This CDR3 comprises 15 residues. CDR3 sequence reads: CSARGLAGDLETQYF. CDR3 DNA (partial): TGCAGTGCTAGAGGACTAGCGGGAGATTTGGAGACG.

The CDR3 bases that were read are TGCAGTGCTAGAGAGCACGGTACCTACGAG. Its protein is CSAREHGTYE. The full-length CDR3 reads as CSAREHGTYEQYF. The V gene is TRBV20-1, the J gene TRBJ2-7; D ambiguous. The read falls 3 residues short of the CDR3 end, and the missing part is taken from the germline J gene. This CDR3 is 13 amino acids long. Germline V CDR1 and CDR2: DFQATT, SNEGSKA (reference sequence). V was trimmed by 0 bases and J by 2 bases, leaving 8 bases between them.

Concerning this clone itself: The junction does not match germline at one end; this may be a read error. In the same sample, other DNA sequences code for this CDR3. The CDR3 is CASSERGSDPNTIYF. The covered CDR3 bases are TGTGCCAGCAGTGAAAGGGGTTCCGACCCGAACACG. This sequence joins TRBV2 and TRBJ1-3, with a possible D match to TRBD1 (5 bases). The read falls 3 residues short of the CDR3 end, and the missing part is taken from the germline J gene. CDR3 length equals 15 residues. The germline V gene has CDR1 SNHLY and CDR2 FYNNEI. Full variable domain (rest looked up from reference TRBV2 and TRBJ1-3): EPEVTQTPSHQVTQMGQEVILRCVPISNHLYFYWYRQILGQKVEFLVSFYNNEISEKSEIFDDQFSVERPDGSNFTLKIRSTKLEDSAMYFCASSERGSDPNTIYFGEGSWLTVV.

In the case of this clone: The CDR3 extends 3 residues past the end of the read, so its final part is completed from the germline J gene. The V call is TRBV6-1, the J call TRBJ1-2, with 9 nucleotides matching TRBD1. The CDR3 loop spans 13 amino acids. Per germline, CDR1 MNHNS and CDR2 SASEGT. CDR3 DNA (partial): TGTGCCAGCAGTGAAGGGACAGGGGAAGGC. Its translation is CASSEGTGEG. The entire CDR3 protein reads CASSEGTGEGYTF.

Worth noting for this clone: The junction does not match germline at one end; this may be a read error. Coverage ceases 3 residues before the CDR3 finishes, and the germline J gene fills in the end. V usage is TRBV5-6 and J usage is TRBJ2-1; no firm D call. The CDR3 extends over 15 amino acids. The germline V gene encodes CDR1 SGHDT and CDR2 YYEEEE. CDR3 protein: CASSLRAVSCNEQFF. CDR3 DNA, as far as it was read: TGTGCCAGCAGCTTGAGGGCAGTTTCCTGCAATGAG.

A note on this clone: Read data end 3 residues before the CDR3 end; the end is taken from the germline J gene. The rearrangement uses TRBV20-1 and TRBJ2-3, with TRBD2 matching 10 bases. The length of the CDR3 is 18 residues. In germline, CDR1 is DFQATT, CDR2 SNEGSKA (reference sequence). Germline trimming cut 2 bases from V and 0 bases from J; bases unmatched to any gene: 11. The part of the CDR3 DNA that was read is TGCAGTGCTAGATCCCTAGCGGGGGCGCAAATTAGCACAGATACG. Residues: CSARSLAGAQISTDT. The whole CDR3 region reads CSARSLAGAQISTDTQYF.

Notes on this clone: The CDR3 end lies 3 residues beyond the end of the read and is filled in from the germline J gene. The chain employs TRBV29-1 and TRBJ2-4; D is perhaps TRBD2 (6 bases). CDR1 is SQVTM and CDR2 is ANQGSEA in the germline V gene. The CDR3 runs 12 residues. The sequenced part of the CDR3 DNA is TGCAGCGTTGACGTGGGGGGTCAGCGT. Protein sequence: CSVDVGGQR. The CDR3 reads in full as CSVDVGGQRQYF.

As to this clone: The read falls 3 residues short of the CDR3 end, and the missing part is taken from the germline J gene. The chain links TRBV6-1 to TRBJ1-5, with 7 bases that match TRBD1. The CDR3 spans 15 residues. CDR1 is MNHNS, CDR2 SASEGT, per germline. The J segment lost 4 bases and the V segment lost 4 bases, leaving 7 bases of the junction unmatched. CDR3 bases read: TGTGCCAGCAGTGCCGAGGGGGCGCCTAATCAGCCC. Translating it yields CASSAEGAPNQP. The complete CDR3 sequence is CASSAEGAPNQPQHF.

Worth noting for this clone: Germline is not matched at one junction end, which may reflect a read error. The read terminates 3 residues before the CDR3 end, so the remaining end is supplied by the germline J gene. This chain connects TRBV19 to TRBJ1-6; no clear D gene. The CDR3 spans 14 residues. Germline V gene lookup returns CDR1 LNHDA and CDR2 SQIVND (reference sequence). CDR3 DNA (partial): TGTGCCAGTAGTACCCCACTTCTTAATTCATCC. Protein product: CASSTPLLNSS. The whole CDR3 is CASSTPLLNSSLHF.

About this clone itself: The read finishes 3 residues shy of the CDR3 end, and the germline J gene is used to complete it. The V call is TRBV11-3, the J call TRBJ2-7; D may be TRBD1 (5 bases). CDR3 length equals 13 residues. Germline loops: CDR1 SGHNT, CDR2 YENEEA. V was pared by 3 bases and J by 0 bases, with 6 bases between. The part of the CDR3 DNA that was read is TGTGCCAGCAGCTTGACAGCCTCCTACGAG. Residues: CASSLTASYE. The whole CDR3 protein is CASSLTASYEQYF. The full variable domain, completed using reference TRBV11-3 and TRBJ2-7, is EAGVVQSPRYKIIEKKQPVAFWCNPISGHNTLYWYLQNLGQGPELLIRYENEEAVDDSQLPKDRFSAERLKGVDSTLKIQPAELGDSAVYLCASSLTASYEQYFGPGTRLTVT.

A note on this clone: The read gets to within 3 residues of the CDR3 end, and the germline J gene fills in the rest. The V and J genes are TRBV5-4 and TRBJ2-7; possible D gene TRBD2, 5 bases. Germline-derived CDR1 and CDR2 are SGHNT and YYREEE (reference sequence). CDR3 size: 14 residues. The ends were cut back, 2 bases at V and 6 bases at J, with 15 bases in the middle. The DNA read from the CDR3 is TGTGCCAGCAGCTTTGAGGGTTGGTCAGGCGAG. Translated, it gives CASSFEGWSGE. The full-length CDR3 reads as CASSFEGWSGEQYF.

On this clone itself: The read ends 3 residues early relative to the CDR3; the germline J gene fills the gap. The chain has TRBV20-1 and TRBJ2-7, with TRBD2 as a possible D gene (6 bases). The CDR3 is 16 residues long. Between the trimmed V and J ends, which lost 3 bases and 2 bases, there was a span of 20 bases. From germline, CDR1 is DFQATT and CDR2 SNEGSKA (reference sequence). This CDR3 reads CSASEIFAGSTYEQYF. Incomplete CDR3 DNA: TGCAGTGCTAGTGAGATTTTTGCGGGAAGTACCTACGAG.

This CDR3 reads CSARGWGETNEKLFF. The covered CDR3 bases are TGCAGTGCTAGAGGGTGGGGGGAAACTAATGAAAAG. V usage is TRBV20-1 and J usage is TRBJ2-2; D is perhaps TRBD2 (6 bases). Read coverage stops 3 residues before the CDR3 terminus; the germline J gene supplies the remainder. Germline-derived CDR1 and CDR2 are DFQATT and SNEGSKA (reference sequence). The CDR3 is made up of 15 amino acids.

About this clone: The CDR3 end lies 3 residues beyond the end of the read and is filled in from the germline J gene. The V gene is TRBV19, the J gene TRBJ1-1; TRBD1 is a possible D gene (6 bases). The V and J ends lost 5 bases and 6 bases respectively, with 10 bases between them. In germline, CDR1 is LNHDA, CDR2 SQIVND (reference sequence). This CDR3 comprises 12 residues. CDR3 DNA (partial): TGTGCCAGTAGTGACAGGACAGCTGAA. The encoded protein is CASSDRTAE. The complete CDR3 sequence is CASSDRTAEAFF.

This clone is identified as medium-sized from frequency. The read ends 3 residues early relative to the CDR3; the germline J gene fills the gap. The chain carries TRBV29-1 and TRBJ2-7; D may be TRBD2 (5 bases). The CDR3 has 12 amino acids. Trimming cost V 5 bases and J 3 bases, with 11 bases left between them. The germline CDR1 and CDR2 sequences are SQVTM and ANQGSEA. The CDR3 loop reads CSVRGQNYEQYF. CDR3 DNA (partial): TGCAGCGTTCGAGGGCAAAACTACGAG.

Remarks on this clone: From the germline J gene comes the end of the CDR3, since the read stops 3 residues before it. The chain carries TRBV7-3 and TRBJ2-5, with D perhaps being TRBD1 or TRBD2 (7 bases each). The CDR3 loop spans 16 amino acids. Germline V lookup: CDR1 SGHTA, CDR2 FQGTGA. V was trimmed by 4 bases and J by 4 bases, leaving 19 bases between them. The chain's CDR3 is CASSSSWEGARETQYF. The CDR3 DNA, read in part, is TGTGCCAGCAGCTCCTCCTGGGAGGGGGCGCGAGAGACC.

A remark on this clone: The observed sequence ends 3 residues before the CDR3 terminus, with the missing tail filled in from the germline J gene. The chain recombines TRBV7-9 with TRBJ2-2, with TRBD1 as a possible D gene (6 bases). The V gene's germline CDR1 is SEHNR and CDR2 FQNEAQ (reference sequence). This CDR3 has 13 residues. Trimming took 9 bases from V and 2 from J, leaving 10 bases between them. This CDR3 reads CARPRGNTGELFF. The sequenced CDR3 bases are TGTGCCAGACCCAGGGGCAACACCGGGGAG. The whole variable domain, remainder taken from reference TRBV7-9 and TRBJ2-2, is DTGVSQNPRHKITKRGQNVTFRCDPISEHNRLYWYRQTLGQGPEFLTYFQNEAQLEKSRLLSDRFSAERPKGSFSTLEIQRTEQGDSAMYLCARPRGNTGELFFGEGSRLTVL.

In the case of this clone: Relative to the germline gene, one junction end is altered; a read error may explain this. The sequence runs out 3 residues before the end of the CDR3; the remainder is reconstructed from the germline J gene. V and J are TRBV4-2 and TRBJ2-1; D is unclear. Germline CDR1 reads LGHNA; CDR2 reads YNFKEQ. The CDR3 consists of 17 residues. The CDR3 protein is CASSQDVPRHTYNEQFF. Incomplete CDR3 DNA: TGCGCCAGCAGCCAAGACGTTCCCCGACACACCTACAATGAG.

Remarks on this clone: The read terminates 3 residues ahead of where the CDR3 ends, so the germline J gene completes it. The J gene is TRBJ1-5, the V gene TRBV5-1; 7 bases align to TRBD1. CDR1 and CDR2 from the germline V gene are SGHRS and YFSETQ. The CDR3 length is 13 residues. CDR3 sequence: CASSLGHRGPQHF. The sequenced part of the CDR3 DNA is TGCGCCAGCAGCTTGGGACACAGGGGCCCC.

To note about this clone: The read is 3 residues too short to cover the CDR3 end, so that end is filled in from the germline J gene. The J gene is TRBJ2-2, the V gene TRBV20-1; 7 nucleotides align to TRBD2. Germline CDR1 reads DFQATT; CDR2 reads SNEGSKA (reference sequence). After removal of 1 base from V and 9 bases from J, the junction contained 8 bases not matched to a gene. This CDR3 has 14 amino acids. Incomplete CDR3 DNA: TGCAGTGCTAGAGGGGCGGGAGCCCTGTGGGAG. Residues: CSARGAGALWE. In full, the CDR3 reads CSARGAGALWELFF.

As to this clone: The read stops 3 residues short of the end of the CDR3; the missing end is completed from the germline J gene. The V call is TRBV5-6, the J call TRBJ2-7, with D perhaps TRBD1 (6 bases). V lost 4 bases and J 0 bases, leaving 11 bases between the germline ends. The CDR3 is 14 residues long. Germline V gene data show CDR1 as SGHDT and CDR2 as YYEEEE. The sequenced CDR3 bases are TGTGCCAGCAGCCACGGGACACTCTCCTACGAG. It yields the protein CASSHGTLSYE. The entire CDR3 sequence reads CASSHGTLSYEQYF.

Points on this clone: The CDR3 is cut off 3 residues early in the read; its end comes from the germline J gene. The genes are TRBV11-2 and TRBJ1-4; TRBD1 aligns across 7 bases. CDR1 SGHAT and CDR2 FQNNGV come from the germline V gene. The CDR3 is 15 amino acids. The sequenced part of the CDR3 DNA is TGTGCCAGCAGCTTCGGGGGTACAGGGGCCAACGTA. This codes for CASSFGGTGANV. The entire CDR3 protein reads CASSFGGTGANVLFF.

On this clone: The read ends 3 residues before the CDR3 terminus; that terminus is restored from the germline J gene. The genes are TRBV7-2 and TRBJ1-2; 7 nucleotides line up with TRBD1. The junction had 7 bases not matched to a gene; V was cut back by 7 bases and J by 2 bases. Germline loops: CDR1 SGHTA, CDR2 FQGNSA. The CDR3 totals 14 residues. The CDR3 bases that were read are TGTGCCAGCAAGCGAGGGGGCGGGAACTATGGC. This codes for CASKRGGGNYG. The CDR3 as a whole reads CASKRGGGNYGYTF. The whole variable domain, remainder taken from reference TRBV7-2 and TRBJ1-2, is GAGVSQSPSNKVTEKGKDVELRCDPISGHTALYWYRQSLGQGLEFLIYFQGNSAPDKSGLPSDRFSAERTGGSVSTLTIQRTQQEDSAVYLCASKRGGGNYGYTFGSGTRLTVV.

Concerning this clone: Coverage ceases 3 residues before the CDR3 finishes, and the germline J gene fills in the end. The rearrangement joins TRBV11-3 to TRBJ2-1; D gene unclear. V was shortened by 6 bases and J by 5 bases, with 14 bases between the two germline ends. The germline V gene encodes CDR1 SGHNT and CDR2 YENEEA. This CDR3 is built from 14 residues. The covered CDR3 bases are TGTGCCAGCAGGGTTAGTGGGCCTCACAATGAG. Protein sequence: CASRVSGPHNE. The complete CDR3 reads CASRVSGPHNEQFF.

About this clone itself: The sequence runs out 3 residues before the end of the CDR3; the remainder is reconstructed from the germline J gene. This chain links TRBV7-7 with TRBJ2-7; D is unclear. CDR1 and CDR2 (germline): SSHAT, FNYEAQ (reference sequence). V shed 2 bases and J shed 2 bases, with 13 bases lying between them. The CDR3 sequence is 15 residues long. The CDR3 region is CASSLNSGPTYEQYF. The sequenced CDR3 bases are TGTGCCAGCAGCTTAAATTCCGGTCCGACCTACGAG.